This TCR beta chain is drawn from a study of T cells after yellow fever vaccination. The overall study: In the case of low-cell-number fractions, SMART-Seq v4 Ultra Low Input was used for preparation. Whole-study findings and limits: Post-booster samples contained most primary-vaccination clones (approximately 96% CD4, around 88% CD8).

The V segment lost 3 bases and the J segment 5 bases; nucleotides outside the gene matches: 7. CDR3 length equals 15 residues. Germline V gives CDR1 MNHEY, CDR2 SMNVEV (reference sequence). TCRdb ran MiXCR on the 5' RACE reads and lists one entry per CDR3 protein. The sample carries over 150,000 distinct CDR3 sequences, under 7.5% recorded once. A few counts support this clonotype. No antigen is known for it. The V and J genes are TRBV27 and TRBJ1-5, with 7 bases matching TRBD1. The source was CD4+ T cells sorted from PBMCs, collected about 5 days after the first yellow fever vaccination. This sequence was found in a man aged 18 to 29 who received the YFV17D yellow fever vaccine. The CDR3 loop reads CASSFRDRAHQPQHF. CDR3 in DNA: TGTGCCAGCAGTTTCCGCGACAGGGCCCATCAGCCCCAGCATTTT.